These 31 T cell receptor beta chains came from one sample sequenced in a study of cytomegalovirus exposure and HLA in healthy donors. PCR primers comprised 60 Vbeta and 13 Jbeta primers. Produced via immunoSEQ multiplex PCR; TCRdb's table is partial and in-frame only. The data show under 200,000 clones, about 82% seen once. The sequencing input was PBMCs. The source is a female donor in good health and CMV-seronegative.

This clone was detected only a few times. The chain is built from TRBV28 and TRBJ2-7, with a tentative D call TRBD2 (6 bases). Trimming pared 2 bases from V and 2 bases from J, leaving 10 bases between. The CDR3 length is 14 residues. Germline V gene data show CDR1 as MDHEN and CDR2 as SYDVKM. CDR3 nucleotide sequence: TGTGCCAGCAGTTTAAGTGGGAGGCCCTACGAGCAGTACTTC. It codes for CASSLSGRPYEQYF.

This clone was seen a few times. CDR3 protein: CASSPAGQGVGYGYTF. Here the CDR3 DNA reads TGTGCCAGCAGTCCCGCGGGACAGGGGGTTGGTTACGGCTACACCTTC. The rearrangement uses TRBV27 and TRBJ1-2; 11 nucleotides align to TRBD1. V lost 5 bases to trimming and J lost 8 bases; unmatched junction nucleotides: 13. CDR1 MNHEY and CDR2 SMNVEV come from the germline V gene (reference sequence). This CDR3 contains 16 residues.

This clone showed up just a few times. The CDR3 region has the DNA TGTGCCAGCAGCTTATCAAGGGGAACCTATGGCTACACCTTC. It encodes CASSLSRGTYGYTF. The chain recombines TRBV7-2 with TRBJ1-2; TRBD1 might be the D (5 bases). The germline V gene has CDR1 SGHTA and CDR2 FQGNSA. Trimming took 2 bases from V and 4 from J, leaving 11 bases between them. The CDR3 runs to 14 residues.

This chain uses TRBV9 with TRBJ2-2, with a weak D call TRBD2 (6 bases). This CDR3 contains 14 residues. Germline values: CDR1 SGDLS, CDR2 YYNGEE. The V gene lost 6 bases and the J gene lost 3 bases, with 12 bases spanning the gap. In DNA, the CDR3 is TGTGCCAGCATACGGGGGATAGACACCGGGGAGCTGTTTTTT. Amino acids: CASIRGIDTGELFF.

The rearrangement joins TRBV9 to TRBJ2-5, with TRBD2 as a possible D gene (7 bases). Germline CDR1 is SGDLS and CDR2 is YYNGEE. V shed 4 bases and J shed 5 bases, with 24 bases lying between them. This CDR3 is built from 17 residues. This chain's CDR3 is CASSRSTGGLAKETQYF. The CDR3 nucleotides read TGTGCCAGCAGCCGATCGACCGGGGGGCTAGCTAAGGAGACCCAGTACTTC. The variable domain in full, completed from reference TRBV9 and TRBJ2-5, reads DSGVTQTPKHLITATGQRVTLRCSPRSGDLSVYWYQQSLDQGLQFLIQYYNGEERAKGNILERFSAQQFPDLHSELNLSSLELGDSALYFCASSRSTGGLAKETQYFGPGTRLLVL.

This sequence joins TRBV28 and TRBJ2-2; 9 bases match TRBD1. This CDR3 is built from 15 residues. With 6 bases clipped from V and 7 bases from J, the junction kept 9 bases outside the gene matches. The germline V gene encodes CDR1 MDHEN and CDR2 SYDVKM. The CDR3 DNA reads TGTGCCAGCAGATCCGGGACAGGGAGAGTCGGGGAGCTGTTTTTT. It yields the protein CASRSGTGRVGELFF. Variable domain in full (rest from reference TRBV28 and TRBJ2-2): DVKVTQSSRYLVKRTGEKVFLECVQDMDHENMFWYRQDPGLGLRLIYFSYDVKMKEKGDIPEGYSVSREKKERFSLILESASTNQTSMYLCASRSGTGRVGELFFGEGSRLTVL.

The chain carries TRBV30 and TRBJ2-1; 8 nucleotides match TRBD2. CDR1 is GTSNPN, CDR2 SVGIG, per germline (reference sequence). V lost 4 bases and J lost 0; bases outside the gene matches: 11. This CDR3 contains 17 residues. CDR3 in amino acids: CAWNGGRREVSYNEQFF. The DNA of the CDR3 is TGTGCCTGGAATGGGGGAAGGCGGGAGGTCTCCTACAATGAGCAGTTCTTC.

This clone has only a few counts. The V gene is TRBV9, the J gene TRBJ1-1; D remains ambiguous. Between the trimmed V and J ends, which lost 3 bases and 4 bases, there was a span of 7 bases. This CDR3 has 12 residues. The germline V gene encodes CDR1 SGDLS and CDR2 YYNGEE. The CDR3 loop reads CASSGGGTEAFF. The CDR3 nucleotides read TGTGCCAGCAGCGGAGGTGGCACTGAAGCTTTCTTT.

The V call is TRBV7-9, the J call TRBJ1-2; no clear D. Germline loops: CDR1 SEHNR, CDR2 FQNEAQ (reference sequence). This CDR3 is 15 amino acids long. V shed 4 bases and J shed 2 bases, with 14 bases lying between them. CDR3 in amino acids: CASSSGKFANYGYTF. CDR3 sequence (DNA): TGTGCCAGCAGCTCCGGGAAGTTCGCGAACTATGGCTACACCTTC. The full variable domain, in which reference TRBV7-9 and TRBJ1-2 provide the parts outside the CDR3, is DTGVSQNPRHKITKRGQNVTFRCDPISEHNRLYWYRQTLGQGPEFLTYFQNEAQLEKSRLLSDRFSAERPKGSFSTLEIQRTEQGDSAMYLCASSSGKFANYGYTFGSGTRLTVV.

V gene TRBV9 combines with J gene TRBJ2-5, with D perhaps TRBD2 (6 bases). The length of the CDR3 is 15 residues. The germline V gene has CDR1 SGDLS and CDR2 YYNGEE. V lost 4 bases, J lost 4 bases, and 17 bases lay in between. In nucleotides, the CDR3 is TGTGCCAGCAGCTCTGCGCCGATCGGGGGAGAGACCCAGTACTTC. Translating it yields CASSSAPIGGETQYF.

This clone was observed a handful of times. The rearrangement links TRBV7-6 to TRBJ2-7; D is possibly TRBD2 (5 bases). This CDR3 contains 15 residues. V dropped 2 bases and J dropped 0 bases, with 11 bases sitting between them. CDR1 and CDR2 from the germline V gene are SGHVS and FNYEAQ. CDR3 in DNA: TGTGCCAGCAGCTTATACGACTACCCCTCCTACGAGCAGTACTTC. As protein: CASSLYDYPSYEQYF.

The chain couples TRBV4-3 to TRBJ2-5; 8 nucleotides match TRBD2. Matching the DNA end better, TRBJ2-7 makes the J call doubtful. This CDR3 is 15 amino acids long. The germline CDR1 and CDR2 sequences are LGHNA and YSLEER. The CDR3 DNA follows: TGCGCCAGCAGCCAACTAGCGGGCACCTCCTACGAGCAGTACTTC. Protein sequence: CASSQLAGTSYEQYF.

With regard to this clone: The CDR3 carries no conserved terminal phenylalanine or tryptophan, so it likely arises from a read error. The V gene is TRBV19, the J gene TRBJ1-5; D is unresolved. The V end was cut by 3 bases, the J end by 0 bases, with 3 bases between. Germline CDR1 is LNHDA and CDR2 is SQIVND (reference sequence). There are 13 residues in the CDR3. CDR3 in amino acids: CASSITSNQPQHL. DNA for the CDR3: TGTGCCAGTAGTATTACTAGCAATCAGCCCCAGCATCTT.

The V and J genes are TRBV6-1 and TRBJ1-2; 9 bases agree with TRBD1. V was clipped by 1 base and J by 8 bases; unmatched bases: 14. Germline V CDR1 and CDR2: MNHNS, SASEGT. The CDR3 is made up of 17 amino acids. CDR3: CASSEGGRGQGGLGYTF. DNA for the CDR3: TGTGCCAGCAGTGAAGGGGGTAGGGGACAGGGAGGTCTAGGCTACACCTTC.

This clone occurred once. This chain uses TRBV7-2 with TRBJ2-1; 12 bases map to TRBD2. V lost 5 bases and J lost 8; bases outside the gene matches: 7. Germline V lookup: CDR1 SGHTA, CDR2 FQGNSA. The CDR3 loop spans 15 amino acids. CDR3 sequence reads: CASSRLAGGIYEQFF. CDR3 in DNA: TGTGCCAGCAGCCGGCTAGCGGGGGGGATCTATGAGCAGTTCTTC.

V and J are TRBV28 and TRBJ1-2; 11 nucleotides match TRBD1. V dropped 5 bases and J dropped 4; count of bases not matched to a gene: 18. From germline, CDR1 is MDHEN and CDR2 SYDVKM. The CDR3 length is 19 residues. The CDR3 reads CASSTLRWTGGNSIYGYTF. The DNA for the CDR3 is TGTGCCAGCAGTACGCTCCGGTGGACAGGGGGCAATTCCATCTATGGCTACACCTTC.

This clone occurred once. The chain has TRBV10-2 and TRBJ1-1; D might be TRBD1 (6 bases). From germline, CDR1 is WSHSY and CDR2 SAAADI. V was shortened by 3 bases and J by 5 bases, with 7 bases between the two germline ends. The CDR3 runs 12 residues. This CDR3 is CASSEGGTEAFF. The CDR3 bases are TGCGCCAGCAGTGAAGGGGGAACTGAAGCTTTCTTT.

The chain uses TRBV4-1 and TRBJ1-3; TRBD1 matches at 7 bases. J was trimmed by 4 bases and V by 2 bases; bases with no gene match: 5. Germline-derived CDR1 and CDR2 are MGHRA and YSYEKL. The CDR3 loop spans 15 amino acids. The CDR3 DNA reads as TGCGCCAGCAGCCAAAGACAGGGTGACGGAAACACCATATATTTT. It encodes CASSQRQGDGNTIYF.

There are a few counts of this clone. V is TRBV7-8 and J is TRBJ2-7; 7 nucleotides align to TRBD2. CDR1 SGHVS and CDR2 FQNEAQ come from the germline V gene. V shed 1 base and J 7 bases; nucleotides not matched to a gene: 4. The CDR3 totals 13 residues. The CDR3 reads CASSLGGGREQYF. Here the CDR3 DNA reads TGTGCCAGCAGCTTAGGGGGGGGACGAGAGCAGTACTTC.

This rearrangement joins TRBV9 to TRBJ1-3; 7 positions agree with TRBD1. Germline V gene data show CDR1 as SGDLS and CDR2 as YYNGEE. J was trimmed by 0 bases and V by 4 bases; bases with no gene match: 4. CDR3 length: 15 amino acids. The CDR3 loop reads CASSPGQTSGNTIYF. The CDR3 DNA reads TGTGCCAGCAGCCCGGGACAGACCTCTGGAAACACCATATATTTT.

The chain joins TRBV2 to TRBJ1-2; D is uncertain. CDR1 and CDR2 (germline): SNHLY, FYNNEI. V dropped 3 bases and J dropped 2 bases, with 4 bases sitting between them. This CDR3 has 12 amino acids. The CDR3 reads CASSDQNYGYTF. CDR3 DNA sequence: TGTGCCAGCAGTGATCAGAACTATGGCTACACCTTC. The complete variable domain, with remaining parts taken from reference TRBV2 and TRBJ1-2, reads EPEVTQTPSHQVTQMGQEVILRCVPISNHLYFYWYRQILGQKVEFLVSFYNNEISEKSEIFDDQFSVERPDGSNFTLKIRSTKLEDSAMYFCASSDQNYGYTFGSGTRLTVV.

The chain combines TRBV4-1 with TRBJ1-2; TRBD1 might be the D (6 bases). V lost 4 bases, J lost 4 bases, and 16 bases lay in between. The CDR3 totals 15 residues. CDR1 MGHRA and CDR2 YSYEKL come from the germline V gene. In DNA, the CDR3 is TGCGCCAGCAGCCTATCCCCCGGACAGTCCTATGGCTACACCTTC. Its translation is CASSLSPGQSYGYTF.

The chain is built from TRBV19 and TRBJ2-3, with D unresolved. Per the germline V gene, CDR1 is LNHDA and CDR2 is SQIVND (reference sequence). V lost 8 bases and J 5 bases, leaving 14 bases between the germline ends. This CDR3 region has 13 residues. DNA for the CDR3: TGTGCCAGTGTCAGGAAGATGGGAGATACGCAGTATTTT. It yields the protein CASVRKMGDTQYF.

This clone has a handful of counts. The chain employs TRBV19 and TRBJ2-2; D is undetermined. V shed 4 bases and J shed 4 bases, with 7 bases lying between them. The CDR3 runs to 13 residues. Germline CDR1 reads LNHDA; CDR2 reads SQIVND (reference sequence). The CDR3 sequence: CASSKPGTGELFF. Here the CDR3 DNA reads TGTGCCAGTAGTAAGCCCGGCACCGGGGAGCTGTTTTTT.

The chain joins TRBV28 to TRBJ2-7; a possible D gene is TRBD2 (6 bases). Germline CDR1 reads MDHEN; CDR2 reads SYDVKM. The V and J ends lost 4 bases and 5 bases respectively, with 18 bases between them. This CDR3 is 15 amino acids long. CDR3 sequence: CASSSLEGWSDEQYF. The DNA for the CDR3 is TGTGCCAGCAGTTCCCTGGAGGGATGGTCCGACGAGCAGTACTTC.

This chain uses TRBV10-3 with TRBJ2-5; TRBD1 matches at 7 bases. Germline CDR1 ENHRY, CDR2 SYGVKD. J lost 5 bases, V lost 4 bases, and 4 bases had no gene match. This CDR3 has 13 residues. CDR3 protein: CAISGIQGETQYF. The CDR3 DNA is TGTGCCATCAGTGGGATACAGGGGGAGACCCAGTACTTC.

The chain carries TRBV2 and TRBJ2-5; TRBD2 aligns across 10 bases. The J call is doubtful: the DNA matches TRBJ2-7 better. Germline V CDR1 and CDR2: SNHLY, FYNNEI. The CDR3 contains 17 residues. The DNA for the CDR3 is TGTGCCAGCAGGCCGTGGGGTTGGAGCGGGAGGGCCAACGAGCAGTACTTC. This gives the protein CASRPWGWSGRANEQYF.

The J gene is TRBJ2-1, the V gene TRBV4-1, with 9 bases matching TRBD2. The CDR3 runs 17 residues. V shed 1 base and J 9 bases; nucleotides not matched to a gene: 13. The germline V gene encodes CDR1 MGHRA and CDR2 YSYEKL. The CDR3 sequence: CASSQGLPSGVWGEQFF. In DNA form, the CDR3 reads TGCGCCAGCAGCCAAGGTCTCCCTAGCGGGGTATGGGGTGAGCAGTTCTTC.

The V call is TRBV5-1, the J call TRBJ2-7, with 8 nucleotides matching TRBD2. With 4 bases clipped from V and 2 bases from J, the junction kept 5 bases outside the gene matches. The CDR3 consists of 14 residues. CDR1 is SGHRS and CDR2 is YFSETQ in the germline V gene. The CDR3 sequence: CASSTAGEAYEQYF. CDR3 nucleotides: TGCGCCAGCAGCACAGCGGGGGAGGCCTACGAGCAGTACTTC.

The chain employs TRBV7-2 and TRBJ1-2; D may be TRBD1 (5 bases). The CDR3 runs 13 residues. Germline CDR1 and CDR2: SGHTA and FQGNSA. Trimming shortened V by 5 bases and J by 6 bases, and 13 bases separated the two germline ends. The CDR3 nucleotides are TGTGCCAGCAGCCAACAGGCAGTTGATGGCTACACCTTC. This translates into CASSQQAVDGYTF.

The genes are TRBV11-2 and TRBJ1-2; 9 nucleotides align to TRBD1. Germline V gene lookup returns CDR1 SGHAT and CDR2 FQNNGV. Losses at the gene ends were 3 bases for V and 8 bases for J; bases not matched to a gene: 7. The CDR3 length is 14 residues. The CDR3 spells CASSLDRGSTGYTF. CDR3 DNA: TGTGCCAGCAGCTTGGACAGGGGCTCAACGGGCTACACCTTC.